This passage covers 8 T cell receptor beta chains from one sample sequenced in a study of shared clonotypes between healthy human individuals. The naive CD8 fraction comprised CD45RO-negative cells positively selected for CCR7 and excluded terminally differentiated effector memory CD45RA+ cells. Only in-frame clones appear in the TCRdb table, and some are missing; sequencing was by immunoSEQ multiplex PCR. The data hold roughly 2.1 million clones, with approximately 94% observed a single time. The sample taken for sequencing was naive CD8+ T cells from PBMCs. These receptors all come from a man younger than 35 in good health. Some clones in this sample may be carry-over from other donors' samples.

This clone showed up just once. The chain uses TRBV7-7 and TRBJ2-5; D is unresolved. Trimming took off 2 bases at V and 1 base at J, with 11 bases between the two ends. This CDR3 has 15 amino acids. CDR1 SSHAT and CDR2 FNYEAQ come from the germline V gene (reference sequence). The CDR3: CASSLKMAFQETQYF. CDR3 coding DNA: TGTGCCAGCAGCTTAAAAATGGCCTTCCAAGAGACCCAGTACTTC.

The chain uses TRBV4-3 and TRBJ2-7, with TRBD2 matching 7 bases. The CDR3 loop spans 14 amino acids. V gave up 3 bases and J gave up 3 bases; unmatched junction bases: 5. Looked up from germline, CDR1 is LGHNA and CDR2 is YSLEER. CDR3 in DNA: TGCGCCAGCAGCCAGGGGGGGGAGGTCTACGAGCAGTACTTC. Its translation: CASSQGGEVYEQYF.

The V gene is TRBV19, the J gene TRBJ2-7; D might be TRBD1 (5 bases). The germline V and J ends were trimmed by 3 bases and 3 bases, with 12 bases remaining between them. Germline loops: CDR1 LNHDA, CDR2 SQIVND (reference sequence). The CDR3 sequence is 14 residues long. The CDR3 DNA sequence: TGTGCCAGTAGTATTAAGGCAGGGATCTACGAGCAGTACTTC. Its translation is CASSIKAGIYEQYF.

The V call is TRBV10-1, the J call TRBJ1-5; D possibly corresponds to TRBD1 (5 bases). The germline V gene encodes CDR1 WNHNN and CDR2 SYGVQD (reference sequence). The CDR3 covers 14 residues. Trimming left V 5 bases short and J 1 base short, with 9 bases between. This CDR3 is CASSLRQSNQPQHF. The CDR3 DNA follows: TGCGCCAGCAGTTTGAGACAGAGCAATCAGCCCCAGCATTTT.

The genes are TRBV4-1 and TRBJ1-4, with D hard to call. Per the germline V gene, CDR1 is MGHRA and CDR2 is YSYEKL. V was trimmed by 4 bases and J by 5 bases, leaving 8 bases between them. This CDR3 comprises 13 residues. CDR3 in DNA: TGCGCCAGCAGCCGAGTCCACAATGAAAAACTGTTTTTT. It specifies CASSRVHNEKLFF.

The chain has TRBV28 and TRBJ2-7, with D unresolved. V lost 2 bases, J lost 2 bases, and 16 bases lay in between. The CDR3 consists of 16 residues. The germline gives CDR1 MDHEN, CDR2 SYDVKM. The CDR3, as DNA: TGTGCCAGCAGTTTAAGTCAACTCCGAGTCACCTACGAGCAGTACTTC. It specifies CASSLSQLRVTYEQYF.

A single count supports this clone. The chain links TRBV6-1 to TRBJ2-1; D unclear. V dropped 4 bases and J dropped 5 bases, with 12 bases sitting between them. The CDR3 contains 14 residues. Germline CDR1 reads MNHNS; CDR2 reads SASEGT. Here the CDR3 reads CASSVLSIDNEQFF. CDR3 sequence (DNA): TGTGCCAGCAGTGTTCTCAGTATTGACAATGAGCAGTTCTTC.

This rearrangement joins TRBV5-1 to TRBJ1-4; D is unresolved. This CDR3 is 14 amino acids long. Trimming pared 4 bases from V and 5 bases from J, leaving 12 bases between. The V gene's germline CDR1 is SGHRS and CDR2 YFSETQ. The CDR3: CASSQMGQNEKLFF. The CDR3 nucleotides are TGCGCCAGCAGCCAAATGGGCCAGAATGAAAAACTGTTTTTT. The complete variable domain, with remaining parts taken from reference TRBV5-1 and TRBJ1-4, reads KAGVTQTPRYLIKTRGQQVTLSCSPISGHRSVSWYQQTPGQGLQFLFEYFSETQRNKGNFPGRFSGRQFSNSRSEMNVSTLELGDSALYLCASSQMGQNEKLFFGSGTQLSVL.